The source of this T cell receptor beta chain is a study of T-cell reconstitution after alpha-beta-depleted transplantation in children. Study results and limitations: Counts and diversity of T cells one year after transplant came mostly from newly produced T cells. Roughly two months post-transplant, alpha-beta T cells reportedly originated from several hundred graft clones that had expanded.

Unique molecular identifiers were incorporated into the prepared TCRbeta library. A single record per CDR3 protein comes from TCRdb applying MiXCR to the PCR reads. Here the sample spans under 250,000 distinct CDR3 sequences, about 15% being singletons. A note on this clonotype: The target antigen is unknown.

Deletions cut 0 bases from V and 8 bases from J, with 12 bases between. In germline, CDR1 is SGDLS, CDR2 YYNGEE. The CDR3 is made up of 13 amino acids. The specimen was PBMCs, mostly from graft donor cells, collected 360 days after TCRalphabeta/CD19-depleted stem cell transplant. The TCR sequence derives from a male patient between 2 and 10 years old who had a stem cell transplant for acute lymphoblastic leukemia, so the T cells may come from the graft donor. The rearrangement uses TRBV9 and TRBJ2-7; D gene ambiguous. CDR3 nucleotide sequence: TGTGCCAGCAGCGTAGGGCATCATCCCAAGCAGTACTTC. Amino acids: CASSVGHHPKQYF.